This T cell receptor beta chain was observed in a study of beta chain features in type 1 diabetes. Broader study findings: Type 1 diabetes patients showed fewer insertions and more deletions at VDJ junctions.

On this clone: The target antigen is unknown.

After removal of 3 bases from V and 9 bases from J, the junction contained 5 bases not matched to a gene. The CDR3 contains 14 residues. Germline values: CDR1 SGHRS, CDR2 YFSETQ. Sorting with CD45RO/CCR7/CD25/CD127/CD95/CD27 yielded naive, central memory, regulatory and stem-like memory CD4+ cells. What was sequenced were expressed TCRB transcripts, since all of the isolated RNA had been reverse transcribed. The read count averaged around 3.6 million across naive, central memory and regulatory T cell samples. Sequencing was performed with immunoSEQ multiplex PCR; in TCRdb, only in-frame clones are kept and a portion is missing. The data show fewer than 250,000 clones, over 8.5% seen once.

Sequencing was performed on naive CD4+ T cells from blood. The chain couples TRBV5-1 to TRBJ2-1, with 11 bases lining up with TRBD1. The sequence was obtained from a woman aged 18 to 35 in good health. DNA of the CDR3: TGCGCCAGCAGCTCCGGACAGGGGGCGGTTGAGCAGTTCTTC. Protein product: CASSSGQGAVEQFF.